The text below deals with one TCR beta chain. This CDR3 has 14 residues. Germline loops: CDR1 SGHDN, CDR2 FVKESK. V was pared by 4 bases and J by 4 bases, with 11 bases between. Seattle patients were enrolled while actively infected and followed longitudinally. This entry is derived from a study of blood T cell repertoires in COVID-19. Study background: Researchers got acute and convalescent COVID-19 samples from the United States, Italy and Spain.

Generated by immunoSEQ multiplex PCR, the TCRdb table keeps only in-frame clones and is missing some. The top ten clones hold more than 7.5% of a sample with 140,000 to 150,000 clones, approximately 83% of them seen once. The sequence derives from an older woman with COVID-19, enrolled during active disease. The rearrangement uses TRBV14 and TRBJ1-3, with a tentative D call TRBD1 (5 bases). Sequencing was performed on peripheral blood. The CDR3 nucleotides read TGTGCCAGCAGCCTTGCGTCAGGGGGAAACACCATATATTTT. This translates into CASSLASGGNTIYF. Complete variable domain (other parts from reference TRBV14 and TRBJ1-3): EAGVTQFPSHSVIEKGQTVTLRCDPISGHDNLYWYRRVMGKEIKFLLHFVKESKQDESGMPNNRFLAERTGGTYSTLKVQPAELEDSGVYFCASSLASGGNTIYFGEGSWLTVV.